This T cell receptor (beta chain) came from a study of blood T cell repertoires in COVID-19. Study-wide background: T cells, B-cell-depleted T cells, or PBMCs supplied cDNA or gDNA.

Ages ranged from about 18 to 100 years, with residence in around 24 US areas. Participant-given clinical history determined each cohort assignment. TCRdb keeps only in-frame clones here, not all; method: immunoSEQ multiplex PCR. This sample carries about 250,000 clones, about nine tenths of them seen once, and the ten largest clones take roughly 2.6%. The sample was PBMCs or T cells enriched from blood (not recorded which). The origin of this receptor is a woman in her 30s with acute COVID-19.

CDR3 bases: TGTGCCAGTCGCGGACAGGCACAGGAGGGGACCTACGAGCAGTACTTC. Its translation: CASRGQAQEGTYEQYF. V is TRBV3-1 (or the pseudogene TRBV3-2) and J is TRBJ2-7; the D gene is possibly TRBD1 (7 bases). The CDR3 runs 16 residues. The V gene's germline CDR1 is LGHDT and CDR2 YNNKEL (reference sequence). Trimming removed 9 bases at V and 2 bases at J, with 23 bases between.